This T cell receptor beta chain was identified during a study of CD4 and CD8 cells across lung adenocarcinoma regions. This CDR3 is built from 12 residues. Germline V gene data show CDR1 as MNHNS and CDR2 as SASEGT. V gave up 7 bases and J gave up 4 bases; unmatched junction bases: 4. This clonotype was counted at least ten times. The patients had localized lung adenocarcinoma, a non-small cell subtype. TCRdb re-called the PCR reads through MiXCR, storing one row per CDR3 protein. The repertoire has 12,000 to 15,000 distinct CDR3 sequences, around 40% of them found once; the top ten carry roughly 17%.

The chain employs TRBV6-1 and TRBJ2-7; 7 bases agree with TRBD1. This TCR derives from a male donor with lung adenocarcinoma. The CD4 and CD8 labels of this study may be unreliable. Material for sequencing was CD4+ T cells from the center of a lung tumor. The CDR3 DNA reads TGTGCCAGCATGGACAGGCTATACGAGCAGTACTTC. Translating gives CASMDRLYEQYF.